Listed below are T cell receptor beta chains from one sample, sequenced in a study of blood T cell repertoires in COVID-19. Assay: immunoSEQ multiplex PCR; the TCRdb copy retains only in-frame clones and omits some. The sample consists of about 290,000 clones, roughly nine tenths of them appearing once. Sequencing was performed on peripheral blood. These receptors were obtained from a woman aged 25-40 years with COVID-19, enrolled during active disease. Each CDR3 is given with its conserved first and last residue. D genes are given only for firm matches. For some rows the clone size is stated as once, few or many, or as a class when expanded; others skip it.

j_gene: TRBJ1-2
abundance: once
d_gene: .
v_gene: TRBV11-2
CDR3nt: TGTGCCAGCAGCCCTCATGGGCTGGGCTACACCTTC
CDR3aa: CASSPHGLGYTF

j_gene: TRBJ2-1
abundance: .
d_gene: .
v_gene: TRBV6-5
CDR3nt: TGTGCCAGCAGTTATTTAGGGGGGGCGAATGAGCAGTTCTTC
CDR3aa: CASSYLGGANEQFF

j_gene: TRBJ1-1
abundance: .
d_gene: TRBD1
v_gene: TRBV7-8
CDR3nt: TGTGCCAGCAGCTTACAACGTCCGGGACAGGGGGCTAGAGGTATTGAAGCTTTCTTT
CDR3aa: CASSLQRPGQGARGIEAFF

j_gene: TRBJ1-5
abundance: .
d_gene: TRBD1
v_gene: TRBV9
CDR3nt: TGTGCCAGCAGCGAAAGGACAGGGATCAATCAGCCCCAGCATTTT
CDR3aa: CASSERTGINQPQHF

j_gene: TRBJ1-3
abundance: .
d_gene: TRBD1
v_gene: TRBV4-1
CDR3nt: TGCGCCAGCAGCCAAGCGGGGTTGACAGGGGGCTTTGGAAACACCATATATTTT
CDR3aa: CASSQAGLTGGFGNTIYF

j_gene: TRBJ1-6
abundance: .
d_gene: TRBD1
v_gene: TRBV19
CDR3nt: TGTGCCAGTAGCTGGACAGGGGGCGGAAATTCACCCCTCCACTTT
CDR3aa: CASSWTGGGNSPLHF

j_gene: TRBJ2-1
abundance: .
d_gene: .
v_gene: TRBV7-8
CDR3nt: TGTGCCAGCAGCTCCACGCGGCGTTCGGCAATGGAGTTCTTC
CDR3aa: CASSSTRRSAMEFF

j_gene: TRBJ2-5
abundance: .
d_gene: TRBD2
v_gene: TRBV19
CDR3nt: TGTGCCAGTACTAGCGGGGGCCAAGAGACCCAGTACTTC
CDR3aa: CASTSGGQETQYF

j_gene: TRBJ2-1
abundance: .
d_gene: TRBD2
v_gene: TRBV29-1
CDR3nt: TGCAGCGTTGAGGGGACTAGTTCCTACAATGAGCAGTTCTTC
CDR3aa: CSVEGTSSYNEQFF

j_gene: TRBJ2-1
abundance: .
d_gene: .
v_gene: TRBV7-9
CDR3nt: TGTGCCAGCAGCTCGGACTCCCTTAATGAGCAGTTCTTC
CDR3aa: CASSSDSLNEQFF

j_gene: TRBJ2-7
abundance: .
d_gene: TRBD1
v_gene: TRBV2
CDR3nt: TGTGCCAGCAGTGAAAGAACAGGGGTCGTCCAGCAGTACTTC
CDR3aa: CASSERTGVVQQYF

j_gene: TRBJ1-2
abundance: .
d_gene: .
v_gene: TRBV15
CDR3nt: TGTGCCACCAGCAGAGCTGTCCAGGGCGATGGCTACACCTTC
CDR3aa: CATSRAVQGDGYTF

j_gene: TRBJ2-7
abundance: .
d_gene: .
v_gene: TRBV21-1
CDR3nt: TGTGCCAGCAGCAAAGTTGAGGTTCCTGCGCCGCACCGGCCATCCTACGAGCAGTACTTC
CDR3aa: CASSKVEVPAPHRPSYEQYF

j_gene: TRBJ1-6
abundance: .
d_gene: .
v_gene: TRBV5-6
CDR3nt: TGTGCCAGCAGCTCCGATCGGAGGGGAGCACCCCTCCACTTT
CDR3aa: CASSSDRRGAPLHF

j_gene: TRBJ2-1
abundance: .
d_gene: TRBD2
v_gene: TRBV19
CDR3nt: TGTGCCACCGGGGACTACTCCTACAATGAGCAGTTCTTC
CDR3aa: CATGDYSYNEQFF

j_gene: TRBJ1-1
abundance: .
d_gene: .
v_gene: TRBV12-3/TRBV12-4
CDR3nt: TGTGCCAGCAGACCAGGGGTCTGGACTGAAGCTTTCTTT
CDR3aa: CASRPGVWTEAFF

j_gene: TRBJ2-2
abundance: .
d_gene: .
v_gene: TRBV15
CDR3nt: TGTGCCACCAGCAGAGAAACGGGACACAACACCGGGGAGCTGTTTTTT
CDR3aa: CATSRETGHNTGELFF

j_gene: TRBJ1-1
abundance: few
d_gene: .
v_gene: TRBV29-1
CDR3nt: TGCAGCGTTGAAGACAATCCCGAAGCTTTCTTT
CDR3aa: CSVEDNPEAFF

j_gene: TRBJ1-1
abundance: .
d_gene: .
v_gene: TRBV29-1
CDR3nt: TGCAGCGCCAGGACAGATGAAGCTTTCTTT
CDR3aa: CSARTDEAFF

j_gene: TRBJ1-2
abundance: few
d_gene: .
v_gene: TRBV6-4
CDR3nt: TGTGCCAGCAGTGAAATCGGGAGAGGGCTGGGAGGCTACACCTTC
CDR3aa: CASSEIGRGLGGYTF

j_gene: TRBJ1-4
abundance: .
d_gene: .
v_gene: TRBV4-1
CDR3nt: TGCGCCAGCAGCCAAGCAAGGCAGGGCGGCGCAACTAATGAAAAACTGTTTTTT
CDR3aa: CASSQARQGGATNEKLFF

j_gene: TRBJ2-2
abundance: .
d_gene: TRBD2
v_gene: TRBV4-1
CDR3nt: TGCGCCAGCAGCCAAGCCGAGATAGCGGGGGGGCCTGGGAACACCGGGGAGCTGTTTTTT
CDR3aa: CASSQAEIAGGPGNTGELFF

j_gene: TRBJ1-4
abundance: .
d_gene: .
v_gene: TRBV5-5
CDR3nt: TGTGCCAGCAGCATAGGACAGAATGCTAATGAAAAACTGTTTTTT
CDR3aa: CASSIGQNANEKLFF

j_gene: TRBJ1-5
abundance: once
d_gene: TRBD1
v_gene: TRBV25-1
CDR3nt: TGTGCCAGCAGTGCCGGGACAGGGCTTCAGCCCCAGCATTTT
CDR3aa: CASSAGTGLQPQHF

j_gene: TRBJ2-1
abundance: .
d_gene: TRBD1
v_gene: TRBV29-1
CDR3nt: TGCAGCGTTCGGGACAGGGGTTCCTACAATGAGCAGTTCTTC
CDR3aa: CSVRDRGSYNEQFF

j_gene: TRBJ2-7
abundance: .
d_gene: TRBD2
v_gene: TRBV7-9
CDR3nt: TGTGCCAGCAGCTCAGATTGGCCGGGGGGGCAAATCTCCTACGAGCAGTACTTC
CDR3aa: CASSSDWPGGQISYEQYF

j_gene: TRBJ2-2
abundance: .
d_gene: TRBD2
v_gene: TRBV18
CDR3nt: TGTGCCAGCTCACACGGGACTAGCGTTACCGGGGAGCTGTTTTTT
CDR3aa: CASSHGTSVTGELFF

j_gene: TRBJ2-1
abundance: .
d_gene: TRBD1
v_gene: TRBV15
CDR3nt: TGTGCCACCAGCAGGGACCGGGACAGGGTTCGCTCCTACAATGAGCAGTTCTTC
CDR3aa: CATSRDRDRVRSYNEQFF

j_gene: TRBJ1-1
abundance: once
d_gene: .
v_gene: TRBV18
CDR3nt: TGTGCCAGCTCAGGAATTTATCTTAGCGCGGGGACTGAAGCTTTCTTT
CDR3aa: CASSGIYLSAGTEAFF

j_gene: TRBJ2-2
abundance: .
d_gene: .
v_gene: TRBV4-1
CDR3nt: TGCGCCAGCAGCCTCCACGGGGAGCTGTTTTTT
CDR3aa: CASSLHGELFF

j_gene: TRBJ1-4
abundance: .
d_gene: TRBD1
v_gene: TRBV3-1/TRBV3-2
CDR3nt: TGTGCCAGCAGCCGTGGACAGGGGGCGAGTGCTAATGAAAAACTGTTTTTT
CDR3aa: CASSRGQGASANEKLFF

j_gene: TRBJ1-5
abundance: .
d_gene: TRBD1
v_gene: TRBV10-1
CDR3nt: TGCGCCAGCAGTGCTGCAGGGGGACTCAATCAGCCCCAGCATTTT
CDR3aa: CASSAAGGLNQPQHF

j_gene: TRBJ2-1
abundance: once
d_gene: .
v_gene: TRBV19
CDR3nt: TGTGCCAGTAGTATCCCTACGTCCTACAATGAGCAGTTCTTC
CDR3aa: CASSIPTSYNEQFF

j_gene: TRBJ1-1
abundance: .
d_gene: .
v_gene: TRBV30
CDR3nt: TGTGCCTGGAGTTTTGGAGGTTTCACTGAAGCTTTCTTT
CDR3aa: CAWSFGGFTEAFF

j_gene: TRBJ2-3
abundance: .
d_gene: TRBD2
v_gene: TRBV29-1
CDR3nt: TGCAGCGTCTGGACTAGAGATGCAGATACGCAGTATTTT
CDR3aa: CSVWTRDADTQYF